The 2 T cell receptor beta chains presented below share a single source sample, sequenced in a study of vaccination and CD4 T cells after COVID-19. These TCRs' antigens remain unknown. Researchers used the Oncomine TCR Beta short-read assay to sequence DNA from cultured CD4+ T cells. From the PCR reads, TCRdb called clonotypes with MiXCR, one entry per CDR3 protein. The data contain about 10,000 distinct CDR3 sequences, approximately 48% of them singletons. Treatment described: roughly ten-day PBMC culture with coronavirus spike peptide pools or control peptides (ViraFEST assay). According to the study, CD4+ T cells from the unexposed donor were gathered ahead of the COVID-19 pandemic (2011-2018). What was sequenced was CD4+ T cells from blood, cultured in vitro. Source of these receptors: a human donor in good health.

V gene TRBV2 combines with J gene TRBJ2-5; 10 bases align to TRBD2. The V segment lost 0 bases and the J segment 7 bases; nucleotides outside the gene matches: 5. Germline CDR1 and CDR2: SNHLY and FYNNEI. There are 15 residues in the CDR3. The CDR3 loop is CASSEALAGVGTQYF. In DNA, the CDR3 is TGTGCCAGCAGTGAAGCGCTAGCGGGAGTCGGGACCCAGTACTTC.

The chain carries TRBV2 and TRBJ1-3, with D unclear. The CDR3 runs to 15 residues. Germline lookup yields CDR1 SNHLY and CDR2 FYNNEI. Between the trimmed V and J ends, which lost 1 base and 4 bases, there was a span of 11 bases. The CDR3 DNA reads TGTGCCAGCAGTGAAGGGGCAGGCCCGGGAAACACCATATATTTT. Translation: CASSEGAGPGNTIYF.